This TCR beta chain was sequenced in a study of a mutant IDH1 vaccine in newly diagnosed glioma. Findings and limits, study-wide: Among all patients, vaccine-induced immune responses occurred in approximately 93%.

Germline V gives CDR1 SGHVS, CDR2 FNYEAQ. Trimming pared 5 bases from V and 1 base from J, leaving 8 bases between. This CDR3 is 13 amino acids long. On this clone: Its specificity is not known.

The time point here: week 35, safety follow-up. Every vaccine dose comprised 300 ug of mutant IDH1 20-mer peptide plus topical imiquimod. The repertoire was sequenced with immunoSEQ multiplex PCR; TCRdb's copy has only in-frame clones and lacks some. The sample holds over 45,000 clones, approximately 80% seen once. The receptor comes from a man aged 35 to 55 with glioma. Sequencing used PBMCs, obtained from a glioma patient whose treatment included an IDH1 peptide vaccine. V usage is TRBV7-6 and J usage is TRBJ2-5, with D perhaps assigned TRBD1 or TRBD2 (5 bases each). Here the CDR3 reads CASSPGPQETQYF. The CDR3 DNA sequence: TGTGCCAGCAGCCCGGGACCCCAAGAGACCCAGTACTTC.